Listed below are T cell receptor beta chains from one sample, sequenced in a study of human T cells and chemical hapten exposure. TCRdb called the RACE reads again in MiXCR, with one record for every CDR3 protein. Among some 99,000 distinct CDR3 sequences, about a tenth were seen once, and the ten largest hold approximately 3%. The specimen comprised whole blood, sampled in connection with sensitization to the hapten diphenylcyclopropenone (DPC). The source is a woman aged 40 to 50 with alopecia areata. Some clones in this sample may be carry-over from other donors' samples. CDR3s include the opening cysteine and the closing phenylalanine or tryptophan. A D gene is named only where the DNA matches it firmly. Only part of the rows carry a size: once, few, many, or a class if the clone is expanded.

d_call	clone_size	v_call	j_call	cdr3_aa	cdr3_nt
-	-	TRBV4-2	TRBJ2-7	CASSQEDGLYEQYF	TGTGCCAGCAGCCAAGAAGACGGACTATACGAGCAGTACTTC
TRBD1	many	TRBV18	TRBJ2-2	CASSPQGANGELFF	TGTGCCAGCTCACCGCAGGGGGCGAACGGGGAGCTGTTTTTT
-	many	TRBV21-1	TRBJ1-2	CASSPQEKLYGYTF	TGTGCCAGCAGTCCACAGGAGAAACTCTATGGCTACACCTTC
-	few	TRBV7-9	TRBJ1-6	CASRIQGDLNSPLHF	TGTGCCAGCAGGATTCAAGGGGACCTTAATTCACCCCTCCACTTT
-	many	TRBV6-6	TRBJ2-7	CASSSAGDEQYF	TGTGCCAGCAGTTCCGCAGGGGACGAGCAGTACTTC
-	many	TRBV5-6	TRBJ1-1	CASRVSGTEAFF	TGTGCCAGCAGGGTGAGCGGCACTGAAGCTTTCTTT
-	-	TRBV7-9	TRBJ2-1	CASSLEGGSYNEQFF	TGTGCCAGCAGCTTAGAAGGGGGCTCCTACAATGAGCAGTTCTTC
TRBD1	many	TRBV11-2	TRBJ1-3	CASSSQTGGSENTIYF	TGTGCCAGCAGCTCCCAAACAGGGGGCTCTGAAAACACCATATATTTT
TRBD1	-	TRBV4-3	TRBJ2-2	CASSQGQGDGELFF	TGCGCCAGCAGCCAAGGGCAGGGGGACGGGGAGCTGTTTTTT
-	few	TRBV5-1	TRBJ2-6	CASSSGTAPVPGANVLTF	TGCGCCAGCAGCTCCGGGACCGCTCCCGTTCCTGGGGCCAACGTCCTGACTTTC
-	many	TRBV19	TRBJ1-2	CASSTPGTASNYGYTF	TGTGCCAGTAGTACGCCCGGGACCGCATCTAACTATGGCTACACCTTC
TRBD2	-	TRBV6-5	TRBJ2-4	CASSYTGGDGKNIQYF	TGTGCCAGCAGTTACACGGGGGGGGACGGGAAAAACATTCAGTACTTC
TRBD1	-	TRBV20-1	TRBJ1-2	CSAREGQGVLALAF	TGCAGTGCTAGGGAGGGCCAGGGGGTTCTAGCGCTCGCCTTC
-	few	TRBV3-1	TRBJ1-1	CASSQDSPEAFF	TGTGCCAGCAGCCAAGATTCCCCTGAAGCTTTCTTT
TRBD1	many	TRBV6-5	TRBJ2-7	CASTPDRAPYEQYF	TGTGCCAGCACCCCGGACAGGGCGCCCTACGAGCAGTACTTC
-	few	TRBV12-5	TRBJ2-3	CASGLPPGTPCPKDTQYF	TGTGCTAGTGGTTTGCCACCCGGGACCCCCTGTCCAAAGGATACGCAGTATTTT
TRBD2	few	TRBV12-3/TRBV12-4	TRBJ2-7	CASRSSGGAHEQYF	TGTGCCAGCAGAAGTAGCGGGGGGGCCCACGAGCAGTACTTC
-	-	TRBV10-3	TRBJ2-7	CAISESGSSNEQYF	TGTGCCATCAGCGAGAGCGGGTCCTCGAATGAGCAGTACTTC
-	many	TRBV6-2/TRBV6-3	TRBJ1-6	CASTPAVGSPLHF	TGTGCCAGCACCCCCGCCGTTGGTTCACCCCTCCACTTT
TRBD2	many	TRBV12-3/TRBV12-4	TRBJ2-3	CASSFSRGGTDTQYF	TGTGCCAGCAGTTTTTCGCGGGGGGGCACAGATACGCAGTATTTT
-	-	TRBV11-2	TRBJ1-1	CASSFTASLAFF	TGTGCCAGCAGCTTTACGGCATCTTTAGCTTTCTTT
-	many	TRBV7-2	TRBJ1-5	CASSRTDNQPQHF	TGTGCCAGCAGCCGGACAGACAATCAGCCCCAGCATTTT
-	few	TRBV2	TRBJ2-5	CASSSTVAQETQYF	TGTGCCAGCAGTAGTACAGTGGCCCAAGAGACCCAGTACTTC
-	-	TRBV7-9	TRBJ2-3	CASTGVIAPTNTQYF	TGTGCCAGCACGGGGGTGATAGCTCCAACAAATACGCAGTATTTT
TRBD1	many	TRBV28	TRBJ2-3	CATGTGATDTQYF	TGTGCCACGGGGACAGGGGCCACAGATACGCAGTATTTT
-	few	TRBV11-2	TRBJ2-3	CASSLQGGDTDTQYF	TGTGCCAGCAGTCTACAAGGTGGGGACACAGATACGCAGTATTTT
-	many	TRBV18	TRBJ2-7	CASSPRGGTNSYEQYF	TGTGCCAGCTCACCGCGCGGAGGGACCAACTCCTACGAGCAGTACTTC
TRBD1	few	TRBV5-1	TRBJ1-1	CASNRQGFGDTEAFF	TGCGCCAGCAATCGACAGGGATTTGGAGACACTGAAGCTTTCTTT
-	many	TRBV6-5	TRBJ1-4	CASSYSRATNEKLFF	TGTGCCAGCAGTTACTCCAGGGCTACTAATGAAAAACTGTTTTTT
-	few	TRBV18	TRBJ1-1	CASSPPAGVNTEAFF	TGTGCCAGCTCACCACCGGCAGGGGTGAACACTGAAGCTTTCTTT
-	few	TRBV7-6	TRBJ1-2	CASSLEGQLYGYTF	TGTGCCAGCAGCTTAGAGGGACAACTCTATGGCTACACCTTC
-	many	TRBV4-1	TRBJ2-5	CASSQDPLGAGEETQYF	TGCGCCAGCAGCCAAGATCCTTTGGGGGCGGGTGAAGAGACCCAGTACTTC
TRBD2	few	TRBV11-1	TRBJ2-2	CASSPTSGLRTGELFF	TGTGCCAGCAGCCCTACTAGCGGACTTCGCACCGGGGAGCTGTTTTTT
TRBD1	few	TRBV25-1	TRBJ1-2	CASSGPGGDYGYTF	TGTGCCAGCAGTGGGCCAGGGGGAGACTATGGCTACACCTTC
TRBD2	few	TRBV7-8	TRBJ2-3	CASSQTGLAGVGDTQYF	TGTGCCAGCAGCCAAACGGGACTAGCGGGGGTCGGAGATACGCAGTATTTT
-	-	TRBV12-3/TRBV12-4	TRBJ1-2	CASSSDRIGYTF	TGTGCCAGCAGTTCAGACAGGATAGGCTACACCTTC
-	-	TRBV7-2	TRBJ1-4	CASRKQGNEKLFF	TGTGCCAGCAGGAAACAGGGAAATGAAAAACTGTTTTTT
-	few	TRBV10-3	TRBJ1-3	CAISAGENGGNTIYF	TGTGCCATCAGTGCCGGGGAGAATGGAGGAAACACCATATATTTT
TRBD1	few	TRBV2	TRBJ1-6	CASESGTANSPLHF	TGTGCCAGCGAGAGCGGGACAGCGAATTCACCCCTCCACTTT
TRBD2	few	TRBV5-8	TRBJ2-4	CASSRGTNLAKNIQYF	TGTGCCAGCAGCCGGGGGACTAATCTAGCCAAAAACATTCAGTACTTC
-	-	TRBV19	TRBJ2-2	CASSMGQGSATGELFF	TGTGCCAGTAGTATGGGGCAGGGGTCTGCCACCGGGGAGCTGTTTTTT
-	many	TRBV20-1	TRBJ1-2	CSASGGHNGYTF	TGCAGTGCCAGCGGGGGGCATAATGGCTACACCTTC
-	many	TRBV7-9	TRBJ2-4	CASSLGDRTAGNIQYF	TGTGCCAGCAGCTTGGGGGATAGGACAGCAGGAAACATTCAGTACTTC
TRBD1	-	TRBV5-1	TRBJ2-7	CASSFQGAYEQYF	TGCGCCAGCAGCTTCCAGGGGGCCTACGAGCAGTACTTC
-	-	TRBV7-8	TRBJ2-5	CASSLSSAGGRKTQYF	TGTGCCAGCAGCTTAAGTTCGGCCGGAGGACGGAAGACCCAGTACTTC
-	-	TRBV20-1	TRBJ2-7	CSASNTGNYEQYF	TGCAGTGCTAGTAATACAGGGAACTACGAGCAGTACTTC
-	many	TRBV7-9	TRBJ2-2	CASRPISGELFF	TGTGCCAGCAGACCAATATCCGGGGAGCTGTTTTTT
TRBD2	few	TRBV6-1	TRBJ2-2	CASSEFLAGDTGELFF	TGTGCCAGCAGTGAATTCCTAGCGGGGGACACCGGGGAGCTGTTTTTT
TRBD2	many	TRBV20-1	TRBJ2-3	CSASSAGGRSVMTDTQYF	TGCAGTGCTAGTAGCGCGGGGGGGCGTTCAGTTATGACAGATACGCAGTATTTT
TRBD2	-	TRBV28	TRBJ2-5	CASSTSGGVETQYF	TGTGCCAGCAGCACATCCGGGGGGGTGGAGACCCAGTACTTC
-	-	TRBV18	TRBJ1-1	CASSLTRDTEAFF	TGTGCCAGCTCACTTACCAGGGATACTGAAGCTTTCTTT
-	many	TRBV6-1	TRBJ1-1	CASTLTVMNTEAFF	TGTGCCAGCACCCTGACGGTCATGAACACTGAAGCTTTCTTT